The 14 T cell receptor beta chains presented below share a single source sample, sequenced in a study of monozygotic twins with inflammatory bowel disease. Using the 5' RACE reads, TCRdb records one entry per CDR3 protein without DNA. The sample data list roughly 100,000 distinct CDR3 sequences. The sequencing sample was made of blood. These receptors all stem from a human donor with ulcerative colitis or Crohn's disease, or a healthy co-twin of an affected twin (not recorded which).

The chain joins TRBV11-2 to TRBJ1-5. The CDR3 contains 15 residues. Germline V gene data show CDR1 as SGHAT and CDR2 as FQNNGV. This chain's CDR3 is CASSLDQVTNQPQHF.

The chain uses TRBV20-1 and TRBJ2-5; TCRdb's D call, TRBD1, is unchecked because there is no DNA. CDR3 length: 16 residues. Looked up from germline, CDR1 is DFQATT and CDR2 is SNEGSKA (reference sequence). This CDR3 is CSASPFGLTTGGAQYF.

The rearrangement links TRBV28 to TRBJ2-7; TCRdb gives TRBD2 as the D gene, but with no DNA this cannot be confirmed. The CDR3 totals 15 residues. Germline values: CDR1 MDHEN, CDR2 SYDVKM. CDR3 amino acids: CASSPSGGPSYEQYF.

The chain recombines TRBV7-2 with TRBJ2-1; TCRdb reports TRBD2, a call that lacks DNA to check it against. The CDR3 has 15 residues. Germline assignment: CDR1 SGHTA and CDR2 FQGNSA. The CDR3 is CASRTSGSSYNEQFF.

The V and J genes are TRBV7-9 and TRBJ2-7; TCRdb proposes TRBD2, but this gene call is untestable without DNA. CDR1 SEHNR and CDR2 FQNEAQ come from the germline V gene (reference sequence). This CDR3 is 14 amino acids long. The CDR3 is CASSRGTVPYEQYF.

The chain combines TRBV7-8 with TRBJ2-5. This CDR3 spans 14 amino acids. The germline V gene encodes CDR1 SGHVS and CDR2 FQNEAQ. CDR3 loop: CASGPRSFEETQYF.

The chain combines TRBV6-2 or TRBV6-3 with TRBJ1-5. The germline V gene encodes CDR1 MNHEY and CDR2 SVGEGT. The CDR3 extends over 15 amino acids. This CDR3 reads CASSYVGFGNQPQHF.

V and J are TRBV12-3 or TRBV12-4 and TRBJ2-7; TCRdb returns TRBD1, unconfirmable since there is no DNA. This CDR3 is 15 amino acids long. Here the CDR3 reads CASTERGGRANEQYF.

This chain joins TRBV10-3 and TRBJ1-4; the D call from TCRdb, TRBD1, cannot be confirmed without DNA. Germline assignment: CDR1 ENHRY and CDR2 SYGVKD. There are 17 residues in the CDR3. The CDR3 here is CAISEPGRGQGREKLFF.

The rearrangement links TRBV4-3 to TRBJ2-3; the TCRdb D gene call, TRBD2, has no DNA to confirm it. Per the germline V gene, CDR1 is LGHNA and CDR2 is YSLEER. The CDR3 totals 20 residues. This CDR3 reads CASSQDLVTSGRTSTDTQYF.

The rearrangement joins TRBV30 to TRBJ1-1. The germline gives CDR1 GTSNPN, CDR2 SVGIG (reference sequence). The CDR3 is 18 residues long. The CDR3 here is CAWSVRWSSRRRNTEAFF.

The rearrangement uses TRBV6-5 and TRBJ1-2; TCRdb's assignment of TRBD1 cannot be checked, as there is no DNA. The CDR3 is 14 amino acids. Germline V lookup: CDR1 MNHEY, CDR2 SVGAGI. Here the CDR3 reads CASSPSRGAEGYTF.

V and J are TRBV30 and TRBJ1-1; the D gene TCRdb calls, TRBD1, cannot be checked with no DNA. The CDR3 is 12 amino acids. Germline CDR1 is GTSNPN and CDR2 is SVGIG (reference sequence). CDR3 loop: CAWSVSTPEAFF.

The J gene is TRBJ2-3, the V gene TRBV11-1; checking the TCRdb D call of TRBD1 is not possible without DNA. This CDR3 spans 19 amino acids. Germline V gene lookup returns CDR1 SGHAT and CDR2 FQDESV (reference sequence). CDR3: CASSNLISRTRGSTDTQYF.